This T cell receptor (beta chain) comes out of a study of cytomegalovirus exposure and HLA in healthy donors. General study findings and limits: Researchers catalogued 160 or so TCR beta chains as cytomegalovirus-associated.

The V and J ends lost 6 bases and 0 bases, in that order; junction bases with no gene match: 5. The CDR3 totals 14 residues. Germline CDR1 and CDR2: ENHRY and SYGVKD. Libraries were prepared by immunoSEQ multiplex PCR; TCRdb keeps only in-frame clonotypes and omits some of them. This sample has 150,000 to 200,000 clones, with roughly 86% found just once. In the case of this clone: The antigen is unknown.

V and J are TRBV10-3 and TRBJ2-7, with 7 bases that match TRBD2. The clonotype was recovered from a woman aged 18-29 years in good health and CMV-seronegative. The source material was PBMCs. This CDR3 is CAISIGGGSYEQYF. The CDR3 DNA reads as TGTGCCATCAGCATCGGCGGGGGCTCCTACGAGCAGTACTTC.